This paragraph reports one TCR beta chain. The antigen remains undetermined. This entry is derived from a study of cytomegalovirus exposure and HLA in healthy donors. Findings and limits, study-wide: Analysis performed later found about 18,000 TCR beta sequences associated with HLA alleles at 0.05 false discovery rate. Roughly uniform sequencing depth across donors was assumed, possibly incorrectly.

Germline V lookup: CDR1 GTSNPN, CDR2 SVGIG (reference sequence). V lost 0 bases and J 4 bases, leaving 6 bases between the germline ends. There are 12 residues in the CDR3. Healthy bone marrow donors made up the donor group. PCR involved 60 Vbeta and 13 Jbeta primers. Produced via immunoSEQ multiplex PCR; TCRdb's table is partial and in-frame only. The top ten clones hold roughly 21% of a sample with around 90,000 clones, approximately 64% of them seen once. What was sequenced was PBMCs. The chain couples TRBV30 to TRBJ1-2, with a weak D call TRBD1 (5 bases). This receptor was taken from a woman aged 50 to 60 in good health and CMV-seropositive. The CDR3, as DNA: TGTGCCTGGAGTGTACAGGTCTATGGCTACACCTTC. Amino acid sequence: CAWSVQVYGYTF.